This T cell receptor beta chain is from a study of Graves' ophthalmopathy and Graves' hyperthyroidism. Study-level background: Absence of ophthalmopathy within 18 months of follow-up defined stable hyperthyroidism. Study findings and constraints: A model built from 13 signatures distinguished ophthalmopathy from stable hyperthyroidism with roughly 90% sensitivity and approximately 80% specificity. Ophthalmopathy progression prediction by the model yielded a sensitivity of approximately 68% and a specificity of approximately 72%.

Transcripts of RNA were the source for amplifying TCR beta CDR3 regions. After a first-round RT-PCR with HTBI primers, a second-round multiplex PCR was run. TCRdb ran MiXCR on the multiplex PCR reads and lists one entry per CDR3 protein. In the table there are more than 1,000,000 distinct CDR3 sequences, roughly two fifths of which are singletons. Germline CDR1 WSHSY, CDR2 SAAADI. The CDR3 is made up of 14 amino acids. Trimming cost V 10 bases and J 0 bases; bases outside gene matches: 9. This clonotype has ten or more counts. Its cognate antigen is unknown. The TCR comes from an adult man with Graves' hyperthyroidism. V gene TRBV10-2 combines with J gene TRBJ2-7; 7 bases agree with TRBD1. The specimen sequenced was peripheral blood or thyroid tissue (not recorded which). CDR3 amino acids: CATLRQGSSYEQYF. DNA for the CDR3: TGCGCCACCTTACGACAGGGTTCCTCCTACGAGCAGTACTTC.